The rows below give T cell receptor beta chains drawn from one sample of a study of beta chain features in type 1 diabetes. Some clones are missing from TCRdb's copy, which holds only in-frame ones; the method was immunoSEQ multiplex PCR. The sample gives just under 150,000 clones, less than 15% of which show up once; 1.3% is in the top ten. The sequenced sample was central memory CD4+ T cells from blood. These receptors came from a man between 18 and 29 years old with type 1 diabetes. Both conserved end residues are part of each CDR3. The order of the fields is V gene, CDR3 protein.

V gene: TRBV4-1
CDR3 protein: CASSQGETQGYEQYF

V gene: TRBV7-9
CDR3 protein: CASSRAGNQPQHF

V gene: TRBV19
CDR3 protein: CASSISKETQYF

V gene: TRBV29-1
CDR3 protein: CSEGGAGTDTQYF

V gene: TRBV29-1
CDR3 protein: CSVVTGVNQPQHF

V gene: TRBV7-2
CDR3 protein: CASSLRTSGGSEQFF

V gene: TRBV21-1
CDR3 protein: CASSRLPNRGWGSGANVLTF

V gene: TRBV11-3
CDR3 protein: CASSSGVHTEAFF

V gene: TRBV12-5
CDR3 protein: CASGYGTSGVTQYF

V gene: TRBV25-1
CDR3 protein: CASSESRGPYNEQFF

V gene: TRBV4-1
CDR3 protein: CASSPRGDGTDTQYF

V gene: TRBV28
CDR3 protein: CASSSRGWSDYGYTF

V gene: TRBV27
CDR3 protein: CASSLNGKAHDRNEQFF

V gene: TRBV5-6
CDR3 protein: CASTPGLGNEQFF

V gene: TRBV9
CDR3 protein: CASSERTGDYGYTF

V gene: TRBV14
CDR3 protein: CASSQADSYEQYF

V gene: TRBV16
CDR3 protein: CASSRGFTEAFF

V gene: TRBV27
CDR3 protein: CASSLSGRSSYEQYF

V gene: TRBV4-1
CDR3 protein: CASSQKGGLTRNTEAFF

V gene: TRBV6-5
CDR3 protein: CASSYLQGEAEAFF

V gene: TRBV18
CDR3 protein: CASHISGTNEKLFF

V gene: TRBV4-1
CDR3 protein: CASSLSRGRFSYNEQFF

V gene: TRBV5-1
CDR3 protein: CASSTGQGAPNEKLFF

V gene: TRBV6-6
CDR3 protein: CASSHDSHTEAFF

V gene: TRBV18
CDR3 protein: CASSLRMADASGGYTF

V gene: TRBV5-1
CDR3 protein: CASSDSGAPQETQYF

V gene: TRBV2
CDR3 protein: CASSPQGAVNSPLHF

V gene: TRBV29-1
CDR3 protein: CSVGLTGYNEQFF

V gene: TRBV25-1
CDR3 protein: CASSDDGGVSPLHF

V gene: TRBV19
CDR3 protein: CASSPHRGDEAEQFF

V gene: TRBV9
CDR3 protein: CASSMDRGRGGYTF

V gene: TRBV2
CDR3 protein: CASNQGVNEKLFF

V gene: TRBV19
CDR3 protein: CASGPDRGLEKLFF

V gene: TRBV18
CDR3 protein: CASSPPRLGQETQYF

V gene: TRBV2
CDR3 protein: CASRPSGGSGEQYF

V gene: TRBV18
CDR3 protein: CASSPGTGSVNEQFF

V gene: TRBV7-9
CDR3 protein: CASSPPFRQGAMGEQYF

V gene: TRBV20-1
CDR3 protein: CSARPEETQYF

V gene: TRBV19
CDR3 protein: CASNRRGRQETQYF

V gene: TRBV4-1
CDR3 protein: CASSHPGDRLPSSYNSPLHF

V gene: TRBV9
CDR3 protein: CASSVGHGLAGSNEQFF

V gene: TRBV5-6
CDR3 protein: CASSSLGSGEFRGNEQFF

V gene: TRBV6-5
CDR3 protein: CASSVAGSPSTEAFF

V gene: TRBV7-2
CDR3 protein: CASSSRPRRQGAKYEQYF

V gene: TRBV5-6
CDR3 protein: CASSNRLAAVLQFF

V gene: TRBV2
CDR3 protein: CASSSDRSQKNIQYF